This T cell receptor beta chain stems from a study of neoadjuvant anti-PD-1 for oral cavity cancer. Points from the study as a whole: After neoadjuvant nivolumab, PBMC T cell clonality was significantly higher in non-responders than responders.

Losses at the gene ends were 2 bases for V and 6 bases for J; bases not matched to a gene: 3. The CDR3 is 15 amino acids. Germline CDR1 SGHDN, CDR2 FVKESK. As concerns this clone: Its antigen remains unknown.

Generated by immunoSEQ multiplex PCR, the TCRdb table keeps only in-frame clones and is missing some. The top ten hold 2% to 2.5% of the sample, which has about 15,000 clones, roughly two thirds seen once. This specimen consisted of PBMCs, obtained before nivolumab (anti-PD-1) treatment. This TCR was sampled from a person aged 35 to 85 with oral cavity squamous cell carcinoma. The rearrangement joins TRBV14 to TRBJ2-1; 11 bases are a match to TRBD2. CDR3 protein: CASSQTSGGGNEQFF. The CDR3, as DNA: TGTGCCAGCAGCCAAACTAGCGGGGGTGGCAATGAGCAGTTCTTC.